Below are 26 T cell receptor beta chains sequenced from a single sample in a study of cytomegalovirus exposure and HLA in healthy donors. Measured with immunoSEQ multiplex PCR; TCRdb has only the in-frame clones, and not every one. The table has 150,000 or so clones, approximately 88% seen once; the top ten hold roughly 10%. Sequencing input: PBMCs. These receptors all stem from a man aged 30 to 45 in good health and CMV-seropositive.

V gene TRBV6-1 combines with J gene TRBJ2-3; 10 bases align to TRBD2. The CDR3 is 16 amino acids. J lost 2 bases, V lost 3 bases, and 5 bases had no gene match. Germline V lookup: CDR1 MNHNS, CDR2 SASEGT. For the CDR3, the DNA is TGTGCCAGCAGTGACCTACTAGCGGGAATCACAGATACGCAGTATTTT. It yields the protein CASSDLLAGITDTQYF.

This clone showed up just once. This chain connects TRBV11-2 to TRBJ2-1; 8 nucleotides agree with TRBD2. The ends lost 3 bases at V and 10 bases at J; junction bases unmatched: 5. This CDR3 is 13 amino acids long. Germline CDR1 is SGHAT and CDR2 is FQNNGV. The CDR3 region has the DNA TGTGCCAGCAGCTTGGGACTAGGGAGAGAGCAGTTCTTC. This codes for CASSLGLGREQFF.

The chain carries TRBV6-5 and TRBJ1-2; TRBD1 might be the D (5 bases). The V end lost 2 bases, the J end lost 3 bases, and 10 bases lay between the germline ends. CDR1 MNHEY and CDR2 SVGAGI come from the germline V gene. The CDR3 totals 14 residues. CDR3 amino acids: CASSYRGGDYGYTF. The DNA for the CDR3 is TGTGCCAGCAGTTACCGGGGGGGTGACTATGGCTACACCTTC.

This sequence joins TRBV6-5 and TRBJ2-7; 10 bases align to TRBD1. V trimming: 6 bases; J trimming: 4 bases; junction bases outside the gene matches: 6. The CDR3 loop spans 14 amino acids. Looked up from germline, CDR1 is MNHEY and CDR2 is SVGAGI. The CDR3 loop is CASSLGQGGYEQYF. DNA of the CDR3: TGTGCCAGCAGCTTAGGACAGGGGGGTTACGAGCAGTACTTC.

The rearrangement joins TRBV5-1 to TRBJ1-4; 7 bases fit TRBD1. Germline V gives CDR1 SGHRS, CDR2 YFSETQ. The J segment lost 0 bases and the V segment lost 5 bases, leaving 4 bases of the junction unmatched. The CDR3 loop spans 15 amino acids. DNA of the CDR3: TGCGCCAGCAGGGACAGGACCGCAACTAATGAAAAACTGTTTTTT. Translating gives CASRDRTATNEKLFF.

The V and J genes are TRBV5-1 and TRBJ2-2; D remains ambiguous. CDR1 and CDR2 (germline): SGHRS, YFSETQ. V lost 0 bases to trimming and J lost 5 bases, with 11 bases between them. CDR3 length equals 15 residues. The CDR3, as DNA: TGCGCCAGCAGCTTGGTATACGTTAGTACCGGGGAGCTGTTTTTT. Amino acid sequence: CASSLVYVSTGELFF.

The chain is built from TRBV2 and TRBJ2-3; 10 positions agree with TRBD2. With V trimmed by 5 bases and J by 5 bases, 4 bases remained unmatched. CDR3 length equals 14 residues. Germline lookup yields CDR1 SNHLY and CDR2 FYNNEI. The CDR3 DNA reads TGTGCCAGCAGTCTAGCGGGAGTAGTAGATACGCAGTATTTT. Amino acid sequence: CASSLAGVVDTQYF.

The gene calls are TRBV7-9 and TRBJ1-5; D uncertain. The CDR3 loop spans 15 amino acids. From germline, CDR1 is SEHNR and CDR2 FQNEAQ (reference sequence). The V end lost 5 bases, the J end lost 0 bases, and 11 bases lay between the germline ends. The CDR3 DNA sequence: TGTGCCAGCAGCAGATCCGAGTCTAGCAATCAGCCCCAGCATTTT. Translated: CASSRSESSNQPQHF.

This clone has more than one count but fewer than ten. The rearrangement joins TRBV6-8 to TRBJ1-6; TRBD1 is a possible D gene (5 bases). This CDR3 has 15 amino acids. The V and J ends lost 6 bases and 3 bases respectively, with 12 bases between them. Germline V gene sequence: CDR1 MNHGY, CDR2 SAAAGT. The CDR3 sequence is CASRNRNIYNSPLHF. CDR3 DNA: TGTGCCAGCAGGAACAGGAATATCTATAATTCACCCCTCCACTTT.

The V and J genes are TRBV7-2 and TRBJ2-2; maybe TRBD2 (6 bases). The CDR3 has 16 residues. Germline values: CDR1 SGHTA, CDR2 FQGNSA. The V end lost 0 bases, the J end lost 4 bases, and 12 bases lay between the germline ends. In DNA, the CDR3 is TGTGCCAGCAGCTTAGCCGGGGGTGGGAGCACCGGGGAGCTGTTTTTT. Translated: CASSLAGGGSTGELFF.

J is TRBJ2-7 and V is TRBV4-3; 8 positions agree with TRBD1. The junction had 7 bases not matched to a gene; V was cut back by 3 bases and J by 3 bases. The germline gives CDR1 LGHNA, CDR2 YSLEER. This CDR3 has 15 amino acids. DNA of the CDR3: TGCGCCAGCAGCCAGTCTCACGGACAGGGCTACGAGCAGTACTTC. Encoded protein: CASSQSHGQGYEQYF.

This clone appeared a single time. This chain links TRBV4-1 with TRBJ2-3; 11 positions agree with TRBD2. The trim removed 0 bases at V and 4 bases at J, leaving 3 bases unmatched. Germline V gene data show CDR1 as MGHRA and CDR2 as YSYEKL. The CDR3 has 16 residues. The CDR3 protein is CASSQDLLAGADTQYF. The CDR3, as DNA: TGCGCCAGCAGCCAAGATTTACTAGCGGGAGCAGATACGCAGTATTTT.

V gene TRBV10-1 combines with J gene TRBJ2-7, with TRBD2 matching 7 bases. V dropped 4 bases and J dropped 6; count of bases not matched to a gene: 6. This CDR3 contains 13 residues. CDR1 is WNHNN, CDR2 SYGVQD, per germline (reference sequence). In DNA, the CDR3 is TGCGCCAGCAGTGGGGGCGGGAGCACCGAGCAGTACTTC. Translating gives CASSGGGSTEQYF.

J is TRBJ2-3 and V is TRBV13; D gene ambiguous. From germline, CDR1 is PRHDT and CDR2 FYEKMQ (reference sequence). This CDR3 spans 12 amino acids. V lost 6 bases, J lost 11 bases, and 15 bases lay in between. This chain's CDR3 is CASRRTPEEQYF. CDR3 DNA sequence: TGTGCCAGCAGGAGAACCCCCGAGGAGCAGTATTTT.

The chain has TRBV9 and TRBJ2-7; 7 bases align to TRBD1. Germline V gives CDR1 SGDLS, CDR2 YYNGEE. The CDR3 has 15 residues. V dropped 0 bases and J dropped 2; count of bases not matched to a gene: 5. The CDR3 is CASSVGGTDPYEQYF. CDR3 in DNA: TGTGCCAGCAGCGTAGGAGGGACAGATCCCTACGAGCAGTACTTC.

This clone was found once. The chain joins TRBV5-1 to TRBJ2-3, with 9 bases aligning to TRBD1. The CDR3 spans 15 residues. Germline V lookup: CDR1 SGHRS, CDR2 YFSETQ. J lost 3 bases, V lost 0 bases, and 2 bases had no gene match. DNA for the CDR3: TGCGCCAGCAGCTTGGAGGACAGGGGTACAGATACGCAGTATTTT. Amino acid sequence: CASSLEDRGTDTQYF.

This clone has more than one count but fewer than ten. The genes are TRBV7-6 and TRBJ1-1, with unresolved D. The germline V gene encodes CDR1 SGHVS and CDR2 FNYEAQ. The CDR3 runs 14 residues. The germline V and J ends were trimmed by 5 bases and 4 bases, with 14 bases remaining between them. The CDR3 sequence is CASSPGGPGTEAFF. CDR3 sequence (DNA): TGTGCCAGCAGCCCAGGAGGGCCCGGCACTGAAGCTTTCTTT.

The chain joins TRBV5-8 to TRBJ2-6; D unclear. The germline V gene has CDR1 SGHTS and CDR2 YDEGEE. The CDR3 consists of 15 residues. V lost 0 bases, J lost 0 bases, and 4 bases lay in between. The CDR3: CASSLVHSGANVLTF. In nucleotides, the CDR3 is TGTGCCAGCAGCTTGGTCCACTCTGGGGCCAACGTCCTGACTTTC.

The chain has TRBV5-1 and TRBJ2-1; TRBD2 matches 15 bases. The CDR3 covers 18 residues. Germline CDR1 and CDR2: SGHRS and YFSETQ. V shed 4 bases, J shed 3 bases, and the junction held 8 bases outside the gene matches. This CDR3 is CASSTGLAGGQFYNEQFF. DNA of the CDR3: TGCGCCAGCAGCACCGGACTAGCGGGAGGGCAGTTCTACAATGAGCAGTTCTTC.

The chain links TRBV18 to TRBJ2-2; 9 bases fit TRBD1. V lost 6 bases and J lost 4; bases outside the gene matches: 9. This CDR3 comprises 16 residues. CDR1 is KGHSH and CDR2 is LQKENI in the germline V gene. The CDR3 nucleotides are TGTGCCAGCTCGTATACAGGGGGCGCGGGCACCGGGGAGCTGTTTTTT. Residues: CASSYTGGAGTGELFF.

This clone was detected a few times. The chain is built from TRBV19 and TRBJ1-2; 7 bases agree with TRBD1. In germline, CDR1 is LNHDA, CDR2 SQIVND (reference sequence). CDR3 length: 14 residues. The V and J ends lost 1 base and 4 bases, in that order; junction bases with no gene match: 3. The DNA of the CDR3 is TGTGCCAGTAGTATAGGCAGGGGGACCTATGGCTACACCTTC. It specifies CASSIGRGTYGYTF.

The chain employs TRBV7-9 and TRBJ1-2, with D possibly matching TRBD1 (5 bases). Trimming removed 2 bases from V and 1 base from J, with 8 bases in between. CDR3 length: 14 amino acids. Germline loops: CDR1 SEHNR, CDR2 FQNEAQ (reference sequence). CDR3 amino acids: CASSLSGNNYGYTF. CDR3 in DNA: TGTGCCAGCAGCTTATCAGGGAATAACTATGGCTACACCTTC.

This sequence joins TRBV5-5 and TRBJ1-5; D call uncertain. Germline CDR1 and CDR2: SGHKS and YYEKEE (reference sequence). The germline V and J ends were trimmed by 2 bases and 0 bases, with 9 bases remaining between them. This CDR3 is built from 15 residues. The CDR3 spells CASSFEQYSNQPQHF. CDR3 in DNA: TGTGCCAGCAGCTTCGAACAGTATAGCAATCAGCCCCAGCATTTT. The whole variable domain, remainder taken from reference TRBV5-5 and TRBJ1-5, is DAGVTQSPTHLIKTRGQQVTLRCSPISGHKSVSWYQQVLGQGPQFIFQYYEKEERGRGNFPDRFSARQFPNYSSELNVNALLLGDSALYLCASSFEQYSNQPQHFGDGTRLSIL.

The chain uses TRBV27 and TRBJ2-3; 8 nucleotides line up with TRBD1. Germline CDR1 and CDR2: MNHEY and SMNVEV (reference sequence). The CDR3 extends over 16 amino acids. J lost 2 bases, V lost 5 bases, and 9 bases had no gene match. The chain's CDR3 is CASSTTGTGLTDTQYF. CDR3 DNA sequence: TGTGCCAGCAGTACTACCGGGACAGGACTCACAGATACGCAGTATTTT.

V gene TRBV18 combines with J gene TRBJ1-1; 8 bases agree with TRBD1. CDR1 is KGHSH and CDR2 is LQKENI in the germline V gene. CDR3 size: 14 residues. Trimming took 3 bases from V and 1 from J; bases not matched to a gene: 1. CDR3 sequence (DNA): TGTGCCAGCTCACCGGGGACAGGGAACACTGAAGCTTTCTTT. Translation: CASSPGTGNTEAFF.

The CDR3 nucleotides are TGTGCCAGCACCGGGGACAGGCTTTCCTACGAGCAGTACTTC. Encoded protein: CASTGDRLSYEQYF. The chain recombines TRBV28 with TRBJ2-7, with 8 bases matching TRBD1. Germline V gives CDR1 MDHEN, CDR2 SYDVKM. Trimming removed 7 bases from V and 1 base from J; junction bases left unmatched: 6. The CDR3 has 14 residues.